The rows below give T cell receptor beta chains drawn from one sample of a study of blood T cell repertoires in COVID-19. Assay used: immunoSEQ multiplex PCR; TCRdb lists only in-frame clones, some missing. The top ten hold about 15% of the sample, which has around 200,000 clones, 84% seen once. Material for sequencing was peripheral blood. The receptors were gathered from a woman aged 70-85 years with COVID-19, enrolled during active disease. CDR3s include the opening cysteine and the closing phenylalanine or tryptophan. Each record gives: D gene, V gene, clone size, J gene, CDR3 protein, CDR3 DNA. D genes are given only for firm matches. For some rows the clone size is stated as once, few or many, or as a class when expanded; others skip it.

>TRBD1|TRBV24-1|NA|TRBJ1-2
CATSDSGTGNYGYTF
TGTGCCACCAGTGATTCGGGGACAGGGAACTATGGCTACACCTTC
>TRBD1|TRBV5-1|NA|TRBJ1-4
CASSSRGQRYEKLFF
TGCGCCAGCAGCTCCAGGGGACAGCGGTATGAAAAACTGTTTTTT
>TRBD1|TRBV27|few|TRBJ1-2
CASSPSGQGRGYYGYTF
TGTGCCAGCAGTCCTTCTGGACAGGGAAGGGGGTACTATGGCTACACCTTC
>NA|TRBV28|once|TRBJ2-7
CASSSRVGEQYF
TGTGCCAGCAGTTCCAGGGTGGGTGAGCAGTACTTC
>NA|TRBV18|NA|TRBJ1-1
CASSQGRQAEAFF
TGTGCCAGCTCACAAGGCAGACAGGCTGAAGCTTTCTTT
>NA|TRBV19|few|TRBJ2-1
CASSAGLGSYNEQFF
TGTGCCAGTAGTGCGGGCCTTGGTTCCTACAATGAGCAGTTCTTC
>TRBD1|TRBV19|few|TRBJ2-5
CASSISGTGGWETQYF
TGTGCCAGTAGTATTTCCGGGACAGGGGGATGGGAGACCCAGTACTTC
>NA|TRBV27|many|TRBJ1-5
CASRGLGSNQPQHF
TGTGCCAGCCGAGGATTGGGTAGCAATCAGCCCCAGCATTTT
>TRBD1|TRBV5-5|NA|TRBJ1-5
CASSLVQGMIGNQPQHF
TGTGCCAGCAGCTTAGTACAGGGGATGATTGGCAATCAGCCCCAGCATTTT
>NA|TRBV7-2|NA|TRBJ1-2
CASSPPYRASGEYGYTF
TGTGCCAGCAGCCCACCCTACAGGGCCTCCGGTGAATATGGCTACACCTTC
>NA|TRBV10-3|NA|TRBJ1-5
CAIRSGGGSNQPQHF
TGTGCCATCAGGTCGGGGGGCGGGAGCAATCAGCCCCAGCATTTT
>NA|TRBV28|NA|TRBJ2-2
CASSLEGRLYTGELFF
TGTGCCAGCAGTTTAGAGGGCAGGCTGTACACCGGGGAGCTGTTTTTT
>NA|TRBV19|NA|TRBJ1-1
CASSQFRGGTEAFF
TGTGCCAGTAGTCAATTCAGGGGCGGCACTGAAGCTTTCTTT
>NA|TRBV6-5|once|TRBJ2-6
CASRTAGANVLTF
TGTGCCAGCAGGACTGCTGGGGCCAACGTCCTGACTTTC
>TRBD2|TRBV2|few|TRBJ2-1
CASSDGLAGARGEQFF
TGTGCCAGCAGTGATGGACTAGCGGGGGCCCGGGGTGAGCAGTTCTTC
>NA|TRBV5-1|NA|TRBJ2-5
CASSLGARGQETQYF
TGCGCCAGCAGCTTGGGGGCGCGTGGCCAAGAGACCCAGTACTTC
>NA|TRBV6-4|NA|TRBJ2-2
CASSALAFAGELFF
TGTGCCAGCAGTGCTCTAGCCTTCGCCGGGGAGCTGTTTTTT
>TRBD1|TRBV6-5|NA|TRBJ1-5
CASSSQTGLSNQPQHF
TGTGCCAGCAGTTCTCAGACAGGGTTGAGCAATCAGCCCCAGCATTTT
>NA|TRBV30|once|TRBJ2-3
CAWSVLVPDTQYF
TGTGCCTGGAGTGTACTAGTCCCAGATACGCAGTATTTT
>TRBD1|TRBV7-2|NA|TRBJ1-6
CASTIGTGRSPLHF
TGTGCCAGCACGATAGGGACAGGGAGGTCACCCCTCCACTTT
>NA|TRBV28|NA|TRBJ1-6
CASSLITGRGSPLHF
TGTGCCAGCAGTTTAATAACAGGGAGGGGCTCACCCCTCCACTTT
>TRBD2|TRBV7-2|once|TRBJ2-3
CASSLGLAGGPQDTQYF
TGTGCCAGCAGCTTAGGACTAGCGGGAGGGCCGCAAGATACGCAGTATTTT
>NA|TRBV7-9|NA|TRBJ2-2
CASSLRGNANTGELFF
TGTGCCAGCAGCTTACGAGGGAACGCGAACACCGGGGAGCTGTTTTTT
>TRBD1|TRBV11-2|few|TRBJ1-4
CASSSQGLAGGIEKLFF
TGTGCCAGCAGCTCTCAGGGGTTGGCAGGGGGCATTGAAAAACTGTTTTTT
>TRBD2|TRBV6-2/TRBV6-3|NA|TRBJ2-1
CASSYGGVTSGRGHEQFF
TGTGCCAGCAGTTACGGGGGGGTGACTAGCGGGAGGGGACATGAGCAGTTCTTC
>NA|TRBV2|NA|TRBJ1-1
CASRFEENTEAFF
TGTGCCAGCAGATTCGAGGAGAACACTGAAGCTTTCTTT
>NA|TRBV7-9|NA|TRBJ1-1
CASSFGGNTEAFF
TGTGCCAGCAGCTTCGGAGGGAATACTGAAGCTTTCTTT
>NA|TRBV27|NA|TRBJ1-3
CASSLQGRGNTIYF
TGTGCCAGCAGTTTACAGGGTAGAGGAAACACCATATATTTT
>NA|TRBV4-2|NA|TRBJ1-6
CASSQAVQNYNSPLHF
TGTGCCAGCAGCCAGGCAGTGCAGAACTATAATTCACCCCTCCACTTT
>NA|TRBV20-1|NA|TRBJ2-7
CSAGTWEQYF
TGCAGTGCTGGTACATGGGAGCAGTACTTC
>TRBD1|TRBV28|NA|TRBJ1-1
CASSTTGVEAFF
TGTGCCAGCAGTACAACAGGGGTCGAAGCTTTCTTT
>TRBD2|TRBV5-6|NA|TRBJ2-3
CASSLGLAKDTQYF
TGTGCCAGCAGCTTGGGACTAGCGAAAGATACGCAGTATTTT
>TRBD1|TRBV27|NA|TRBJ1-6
CASSWDRENSPLHF
TGTGCCAGCAGCTGGGACAGAGAGAATTCACCCCTCCACTTT
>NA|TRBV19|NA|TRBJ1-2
CASSIYGRERGYTF
TGTGCCAGTAGTATATATGGCAGGGAACGGGGCTACACCTTC
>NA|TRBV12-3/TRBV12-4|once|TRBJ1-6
CAVGESNSPLHF
TGTGCCGTCGGGGAGAGCAATTCACCCCTCCACTTT
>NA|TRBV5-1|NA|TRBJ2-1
CASSGRQAAEQFF
TGCGCCAGCAGCGGCCGACAGGCCGCTGAGCAGTTCTTC
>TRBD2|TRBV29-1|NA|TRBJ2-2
CSVEGGTSGNTGELFF
TGCAGCGTTGAAGGGGGGACTAGCGGCAACACCGGGGAGCTGTTTTTT
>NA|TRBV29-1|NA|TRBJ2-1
CSVLRESGNEQFF
TGCAGCGTGCTGCGGGAAAGCGGCAATGAGCAGTTCTTC
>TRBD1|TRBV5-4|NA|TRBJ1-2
CASSLAFLGQGVGGYTF
TGTGCCAGCAGCTTGGCCTTTCTGGGACAGGGGGTAGGTGGCTACACCTTC
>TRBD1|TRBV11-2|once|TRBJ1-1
CASSMLETGFTEAFF
TGTGCCAGCAGCATGCTCGAGACAGGGTTCACTGAAGCTTTCTTT
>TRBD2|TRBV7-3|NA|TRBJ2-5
CASSSGGYQETQYF
TGTGCCAGCAGCAGCGGGGGGTACCAAGAGACCCAGTACTTC
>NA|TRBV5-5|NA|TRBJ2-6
CASSLTAGPSGANVLTF
TGTGCCAGCAGCTTGACAGCTGGGCCCTCTGGGGCCAACGTCCTGACTTTC
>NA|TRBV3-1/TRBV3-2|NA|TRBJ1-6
CASSQDGRGYSPLHF
TGTGCCAGCAGCCAAGATGGGCGGGGCTATTCACCCCTCCACTTT
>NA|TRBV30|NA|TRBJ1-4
CAWAKGGLGSEKLFF
TGTGCCTGGGCCAAGGGCGGACTCGGGAGTGAAAAACTGTTTTTT
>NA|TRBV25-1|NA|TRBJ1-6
CASREPGHGNSPLHF
TGTGCCAGCAGAGAGCCGGGACATGGCAATTCACCCCTCCACTTT
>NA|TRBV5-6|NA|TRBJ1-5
CASSFRQSFFVAQHF
TGTGCCAGCAGCTTCCGACAGTCCTTTTTTGTCGCCCAGCATTTT
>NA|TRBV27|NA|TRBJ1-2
CASSGVGAGYTF
TGTGCCAGCAGTGGGGTGGGGGCAGGCTACACCTTC